This is a list of T cell receptor beta chains from one sample in a study of human T cells and chemical hapten exposure. TCRdb recomputed calls from the RACE reads with MiXCR, one row per CDR3 protein. This sample has around 130,000 distinct CDR3 sequences; more than 7.5% occur once, and the top ten carry approximately 1.6%. Material: whole blood. These receptors were taken from a male donor in good health. Some clones in this sample may be carry-over from other donors' samples. The CDR3 runs from the conserved cysteine through the conserved F or W. The D gene is left open where the match is weak. Expanded clones get a size class; other rows say once, few or many, or leave the size out.

j_gene: TRBJ2-5
v_gene: TRBV7-6
d_gene: NA
abundance: NA
CDR3aa: CASSLAGGAETQYF
CDR3nt: TGTGCCAGCAGCTTAGCGGGGGGCGCGGAGACCCAGTACTTC

j_gene: TRBJ2-7
v_gene: TRBV25-1
d_gene: TRBD2
abundance: NA
CDR3aa: CASSGAAGVYEQYF
CDR3nt: TGTGCCAGCAGTGGTGCAGCGGGAGTCTACGAGCAGTACTTC

j_gene: TRBJ2-7
v_gene: TRBV7-2
d_gene: TRBD1
abundance: NA
CDR3aa: CASSLTVGQPYEQYF
CDR3nt: TGTGCCAGCAGCTTAACGGTGGGACAGCCCTACGAGCAGTACTTC

j_gene: TRBJ2-1
v_gene: TRBV27
d_gene: TRBD2
abundance: NA
CDR3aa: CASSLSAGGINEQFF
CDR3nt: TGTGCCAGCAGTTTATCTGCGGGGGGAATCAATGAGCAGTTCTTC

j_gene: TRBJ1-1
v_gene: TRBV9
d_gene: NA
abundance: many
CDR3aa: CASSGSLNTEAFF
CDR3nt: TGTGCCAGCAGCGGAAGTCTGAACACTGAAGCTTTCTTT

j_gene: TRBJ2-3
v_gene: TRBV7-3
d_gene: NA
abundance: NA
CDR3aa: CASSSLLGTDTQYF
CDR3nt: TGTGCCAGCAGCTCCCTATTGGGCACAGATACGCAGTATTTT

j_gene: TRBJ2-2
v_gene: TRBV7-2
d_gene: NA
abundance: many
CDR3aa: CASSPEGQNTGELFF
CDR3nt: TGTGCCAGCAGCCCAGAGGGACAGAACACCGGGGAGCTGTTTTTT

j_gene: TRBJ1-2
v_gene: TRBV11-2
d_gene: NA
abundance: NA
CDR3aa: CASSKPDRFYYGYTF
CDR3nt: TGTGCCAGCAGCAAACCGGACAGATTTTACTATGGCTACACCTTC

j_gene: TRBJ2-7
v_gene: TRBV5-1
d_gene: TRBD1
abundance: few
CDR3aa: CASSLGAGTGDYEQYF
CDR3nt: TGCGCCAGCAGCTTGGGTGCCGGGACAGGGGACTACGAGCAGTACTTC

j_gene: TRBJ2-1
v_gene: TRBV4-1
d_gene: TRBD2
abundance: few
CDR3aa: CASSQEATSGSYNEQFF
CDR3nt: TGCGCCAGCAGCCAAGAGGCAACTAGCGGATCCTACAATGAGCAGTTCTTC

j_gene: TRBJ1-1
v_gene: TRBV3-1
d_gene: NA
abundance: many
CDR3aa: CASSQETAATLNTEAFF
CDR3nt: TGTGCCAGCAGCCAAGAAACGGCAGCCACTCTGAACACTGAAGCTTTCTTT

j_gene: TRBJ1-5
v_gene: TRBV29-1
d_gene: TRBD1
abundance: few
CDR3aa: CSVVTGGRNQPQHF
CDR3nt: TGCAGCGTAGTGACAGGGGGTAGGAATCAGCCCCAGCATTTT

j_gene: TRBJ2-7
v_gene: TRBV4-3
d_gene: NA
abundance: few
CDR3aa: CASSQDEVSYEQYF
CDR3nt: TGCGCCAGCAGCCAAGACGAAGTCTCCTACGAGCAGTACTTC

j_gene: TRBJ2-7
v_gene: TRBV2
d_gene: NA
abundance: NA
CDR3aa: CASSDGHLISYEQYF
CDR3nt: TGTGCCAGCAGTGACGGACATCTAATCTCCTACGAGCAGTACTTC

j_gene: TRBJ1-3
v_gene: TRBV20-1
d_gene: TRBD1
abundance: few
CDR3aa: CSVLPLGTGSSGNTIYF
CDR3nt: TGCAGTGTCCTCCCCCTCGGGACAGGGTCCTCTGGAAACACCATATATTTT

j_gene: TRBJ1-6
v_gene: TRBV7-2
d_gene: TRBD1
abundance: NA
CDR3aa: CASRRTGGVNSPLHF
CDR3nt: TGTGCCAGCAGGCGGACAGGGGGGGTTAATTCACCCCTCCACTTT